This TCR beta chain was profiled in a study of blood T cell repertoires in COVID-19 (dated by TCRdb to 2020 to 2022). With respect to the entire study: Samples covering the acute and convalescent phases of COVID-19 were provided by collaborators in the United States, Italy and Spain. Sample metadata almost always included a de-identified subject ID, COVID-19 status, age in years and sex. The samples were drawn from the first 160 participants of the ongoing ImmuneRACE study and from over 950 subjects provided by 6 global collaborators. Deeply sampled blood TCRbeta repertoires from subjects exposed to, actively infected with, or recovered from COVID-19 were included in the dataset. A freely available public database, intended as a resource for researchers studying the immune response to SARS-CoV-2, is where the repertoires were released. The prospective study material was composed of cDNA or gDNA derived from T cells, B-cell-depleted T cells, or PBMCs. Where available, HLA class I and class II types were obtained from metadata supplied by the sample provider rather than from assay-based typing.

Note on this clone: The clone's antigen remains unknown. Base qualities are missing; no much larger clone stands one base away.

The CDR3, from cysteine to phenylalanine, totals 14 residues. The sequence is cut down to CDR3 DNA, 42 bases in frame from base 1. CDR1 and CDR2 (SGHRS, YFSETQ) derive from the germline V gene. Compared with germline, V lacks 2 bases and J lacks 8 bases; bases without a gene match: 4. Each collaborating institution followed its own protocols to collect whole blood in K2EDTA tubes. For TCRbeta analysis, collaborators shipped samples as frozen whole blood, isolated PBMCs, or DNA extracted from either of those sample types. The immunoSEQ Assay, a bias-controlled multiplex PCR, was used to amplify TCRbeta CDR3 regions from genomic DNA. The paper's processing steps were these. The number of nucleated cells in each sample was estimated by amplification of reference gene primers within the assay. To quantify the absolute abundance of each unique TCRbeta CDR3 rearrangement, sequence reads were collapsed and filtered. For each sample, productive Simpson clonality was calculated by taking the square root of Simpson's diversity index across productive rearrangements. This immuneACCESS table, as held by TCRdb, lists in-frame sequences with V and J called but not all clones. Of the missing ones, under half trace to an unresolved V gene in checked studies; the others have no known cause. For V, J and clone size, that table is used; D and trimming come from the DNA. The sample table holds about 82,000 clones, of which over 80% were seen once. The top ten constitute 18% of the sample.

Broader findings and caveats from the paper: Clinical and demographic metadata were provided uncurated, with the amount varying by source and participant.

This receptor was taken from a man older than 75 with active or convalescent COVID-19. The sequence is built from TRBV5-1 and TRBJ2-2; 9 bases in the middle match TRBD1. Sample: peripheral blood. The CDR3 region reads CASSLQGAQGELFF. The nucleotide sequence reads TGCGCCAGCAGCTTACAGGGGGCGCAGGGGGAGCTGTTTTTT.